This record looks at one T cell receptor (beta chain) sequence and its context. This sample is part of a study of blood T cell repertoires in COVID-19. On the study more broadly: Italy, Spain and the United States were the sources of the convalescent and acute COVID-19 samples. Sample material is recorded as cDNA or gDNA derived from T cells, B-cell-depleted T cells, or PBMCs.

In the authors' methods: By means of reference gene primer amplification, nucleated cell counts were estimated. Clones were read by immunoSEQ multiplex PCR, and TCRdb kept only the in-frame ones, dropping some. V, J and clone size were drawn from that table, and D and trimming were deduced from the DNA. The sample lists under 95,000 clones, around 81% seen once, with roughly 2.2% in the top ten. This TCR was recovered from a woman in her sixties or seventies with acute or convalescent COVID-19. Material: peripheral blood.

In DNA form, the CDR3 reads TGTGCCACCAGCAGAGCATCAGGGGCCTACGAGCAGTACTTC. Amino acids: CATSRASGAYEQYF. The chain joins TRBV15 to TRBJ2-7, with D perhaps matching TRBD1 (6 bases). This CDR3 spans 14 amino acids. Looked up from germline, CDR1 is LNHNV and CDR2 is YYDKDF (reference sequence). V was shortened by 1 base and J by 2 bases, with 9 bases between the two germline ends.